The 12 T cell receptor beta chains in this list originate from one sample, sequenced in a study of identical twins. Each CDR3 protein is one row after TCRdb ran MiXCR on the 5' RACE reads. The table records about 530,000 distinct CDR3 sequences, roughly 15% of them present only once. The sample also formed part of further work on yellow fever vaccine responses in identical twins.

Source material: CD4+ T cells sorted from blood. The receptors originated from a woman aged 18-30 years in good health.

This clonotype was detected only a few times. The rearrangement links TRBV12-3 or TRBV12-4 to TRBJ1-1; D call uncertain. This CDR3 is built from 13 residues. V gave up 5 bases and J gave up 2 bases, with 9 bases separating them. CDR3 sequence: CASSAQFNTEAFF. CDR3 nucleotides: TGTGCCAGCAGTGCCCAATTTAACACTGAAGCTTTCTTT.

This sequence joins TRBV18 and TRBJ2-2; D unresolved. Germline CDR1 is KGHSH and CDR2 is LQKENI. This CDR3 contains 17 residues. V gave up 1 base and J gave up 1 base, with 13 bases separating them. Here the CDR3 reads CASSPLRMTMNTGELFF. DNA of the CDR3: TGTGCCAGCTCACCACTTCGGATGACGATGAACACCGGGGAGCTGTTTTTT.

The chain has TRBV24-1 and TRBJ2-3; D call uncertain. Trimming took off 3 bases at V and 1 base at J, with 10 bases between the two ends. Germline CDR1 and CDR2: KGHDR and SFDVKD. The CDR3 runs to 15 residues. Here the CDR3 reads CATSDNLGRTDTQYF. The CDR3 DNA sequence: TGTGCCACCAGTGATAACTTGGGCCGCACAGATACGCAGTATTTT.

This rearrangement joins TRBV28 to TRBJ2-6; TRBD1 matches at 7 bases. V gave up 10 bases and J gave up 0 bases; unmatched junction bases: 12. Germline-derived CDR1 and CDR2 are MDHEN and SYDVKM. The CDR3 runs to 17 residues. The CDR3 DNA is TGTGCCACCAACGGACAGGCCCGAATCTCTGGGGCCAACGTCCTGACTTTC. Its protein product is CATNGQARISGANVLTF.

This clonotype was seen only a few times. V usage is TRBV5-1 and J usage is TRBJ2-3; no definite D call. CDR1 is SGHRS, CDR2 YFSETQ, per germline. The CDR3 spans 15 residues. V lost 7 bases to trimming and J lost 3 bases, with 18 bases between them. As DNA, the CDR3 is TGCGCCAGCCGCGCCGTGGGGTCTGGGACAGATACGCAGTATTTT. Protein: CASRAVGSGTDTQYF.

This rearrangement joins TRBV11-3 to TRBJ2-3; D call uncertain. The V end was cut by 6 bases, the J end by 1 base, with 11 bases between. Germline V gives CDR1 SGHNT, CDR2 YENEEA. The CDR3 has 14 residues. This CDR3 is CASSPPDRTDTQYF. In DNA form, the CDR3 reads TGTGCCAGCAGTCCTCCAGACCGCACAGATACGCAGTATTTT.

The chain is built from TRBV15 and TRBJ1-2, with D maybe TRBD1 (6 bases). V gave up 1 base and J gave up 7 bases, with 10 bases separating them. This CDR3 has 13 residues. The germline CDR1 and CDR2 sequences are LNHNV and YYDKDF (reference sequence). The CDR3 nucleotides are TGTGCCACCAGCAGAGCGGGGGCTTTTGGCTACACCTTC. Its translation: CATSRAGAFGYTF.

This clonotype came up a few times. This chain links TRBV12-3 or TRBV12-4 with TRBJ2-1; TRBD2 agrees at 7 bases. V lost 5 bases to trimming and J lost 4 bases; unmatched junction nucleotides: 8. The CDR3 totals 15 residues. CDR3 in DNA: TGTGCCAGCAGTCCCGAACTAGCGCTATACAATGAGCAGTTCTTC. It encodes CASSPELALYNEQFF.

This clonotype was seen a few times. The chain recombines TRBV7-8 with TRBJ2-7; 13 nucleotides align to TRBD2. The CDR3 runs 13 residues. The V gene end was trimmed by 8 bases and the J gene end by 7 bases; junction bases not matched to a gene: 5. CDR1 is SGHVS and CDR2 is FQNEAQ in the germline V gene. The CDR3 region has the DNA TGTGCCAGCCAACTAGCGGGGGGGCGAGAGCAGTACGTC. It codes for CASQLAGGREQYV.

This clonotype has a count of ten or more. This chain connects TRBV12-5 to TRBJ1-1, with TRBD1 matching over 7 bases. The CDR3 consists of 14 residues. V lost 7 bases, J lost 10 bases, and 15 bases stayed unmatched. CDR1 and CDR2 (germline): LGHNT, FRNRAP. CDR3 in amino acids: CASARDSRITRAFF. The CDR3 DNA follows: TGTGCTAGTGCTAGGGACAGCCGGATTACCCGAGCTTTCTTT.

This chain connects TRBV3-1 to TRBJ1-6; a possible D gene is TRBD1 (5 bases). This CDR3 has 14 amino acids. The germline CDR1 and CDR2 sequences are LGHDT and YNNKEL (reference sequence). V was cut by 4 bases and J by 9 bases, with 13 bases left in between. CDR3 DNA sequence: TGTGCCAGCAGCCGCGGAGGAGGGGTTTCACCCCTCCACTTT. It yields the protein CASSRGGGVSPLHF.

The rearrangement links TRBV28 to TRBJ2-3; D tentatively fits TRBD1 or TRBD2 (6 bases each). The CDR3 runs to 14 residues. V was trimmed by 5 bases and J by 6 bases, leaving 15 bases between them. CDR1 is MDHEN, CDR2 SYDVKM, per germline. CDR3 sequence reads: CASSRGAGVDTQYF. CDR3 coding DNA: TGTGCCAGCAGTAGGGGGGCCGGGGTTGATACGCAGTATTTT.